What follows is one TCR beta chain and its context. Its cognate antigen is unknown. This sample was included in a study of radiotherapy plus CTLA-4 blockade in lung cancer. Study at large: With roughly 28% of patients having disease control, objective responses were seen in roughly 18%. Overall study results and limits: Among reported predictors of response, early blood T cell clone dynamics with interferon-beta performed best. TCR clones from tumors expanded in blood after radiotherapy plus ipilimumab.

The repertoire was sequenced with immunoSEQ multiplex PCR; TCRdb's copy has only in-frame clones and lacks some. Among approximately 77,000 clones listed, about four fifths were seen once. Those with chemo-refractory metastatic non-small-cell lung cancer were treated with focal radiation combined with CTLA-4 blockade using ipilimumab. Trimming cost V 8 bases and J 3 bases, with 16 bases left between them. The CDR3 sequence is 14 residues long. Germline V gives CDR1 MDHEN, CDR2 SYDVKM. The source material was peripheral blood, sampled from a patient treated with radiotherapy plus ipilimumab. The V call is TRBV28, the J call TRBJ1-1, with D possibly matching TRBD1 (5 bases). This receptor was identified in a human donor with non-small cell lung cancer who had stable disease on radiotherapy plus ipilimumab. CDR3 residues: CASGQGGVDTEAFF. As DNA, the CDR3 is TGTGCCAGCGGCCAGGGAGGCGTCGACACTGAAGCTTTCTTT.